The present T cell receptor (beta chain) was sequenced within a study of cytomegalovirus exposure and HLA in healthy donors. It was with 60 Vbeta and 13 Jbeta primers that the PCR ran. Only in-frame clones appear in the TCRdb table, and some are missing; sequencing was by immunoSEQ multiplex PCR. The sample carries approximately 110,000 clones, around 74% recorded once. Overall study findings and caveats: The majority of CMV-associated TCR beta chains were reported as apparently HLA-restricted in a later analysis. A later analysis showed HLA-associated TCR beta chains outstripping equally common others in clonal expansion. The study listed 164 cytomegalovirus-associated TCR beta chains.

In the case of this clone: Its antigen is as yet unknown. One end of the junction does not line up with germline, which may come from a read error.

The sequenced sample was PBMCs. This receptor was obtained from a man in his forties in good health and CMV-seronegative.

CDR3 sequence reads: CASSRDRGWWGYAF. The CDR3 nucleotides read TGTGCCAGCAGCCGGGACAGGGGCTGGTGGGGCTACGCCTTC. The gene calls are TRBV6-5 and TRBJ1-2; 10 nucleotides agree with TRBD1. Germline V CDR1 and CDR2: MNHEY, SVGAGI. The CDR3 length is 14 residues.